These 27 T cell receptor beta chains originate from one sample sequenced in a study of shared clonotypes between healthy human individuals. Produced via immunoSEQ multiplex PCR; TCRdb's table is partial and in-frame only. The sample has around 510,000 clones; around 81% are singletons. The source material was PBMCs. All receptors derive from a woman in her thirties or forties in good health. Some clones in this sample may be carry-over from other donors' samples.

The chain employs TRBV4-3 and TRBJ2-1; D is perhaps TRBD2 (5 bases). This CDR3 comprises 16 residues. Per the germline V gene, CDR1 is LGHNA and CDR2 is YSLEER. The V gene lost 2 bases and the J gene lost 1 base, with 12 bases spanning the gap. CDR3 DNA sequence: TGCGCCAGCAGCCAATATGTTAGCGCATCCTACAATGAGCAGTTCTTC. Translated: CASSQYVSASYNEQFF.

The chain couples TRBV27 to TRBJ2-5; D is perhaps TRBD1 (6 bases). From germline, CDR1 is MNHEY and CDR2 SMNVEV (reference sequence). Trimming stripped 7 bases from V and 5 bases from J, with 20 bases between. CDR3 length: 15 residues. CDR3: CASKSRDTLGETQYF. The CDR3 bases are TGTGCCAGCAAGTCCCGGGACACGTTGGGGGAGACCCAGTACTTC.

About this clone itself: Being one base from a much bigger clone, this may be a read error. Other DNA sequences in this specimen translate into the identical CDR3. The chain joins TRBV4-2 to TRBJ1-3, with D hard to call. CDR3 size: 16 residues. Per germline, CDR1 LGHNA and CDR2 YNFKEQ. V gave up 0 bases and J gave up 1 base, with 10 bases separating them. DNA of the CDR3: TGTGCCAGCAGCCAAGAGGTGGGAGCTTCTGGAAACACCATATATTTT. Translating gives CASSQEVGASGNTIYF.

CDR3 DNA: TGCGCCAGCAGTCCAAGGAGCAGCGGAGTGGGGGAGACCCAGTACTTC. Amino acids: CASSPRSSGVGETQYF. This sequence joins TRBV4-1 and TRBJ2-5; the D gene is possibly TRBD2 (5 bases). The V gene lost 6 bases and the J gene lost 5 bases, with 22 bases spanning the gap. From germline, CDR1 is MGHRA and CDR2 YSYEKL. The CDR3 length is 16 residues.

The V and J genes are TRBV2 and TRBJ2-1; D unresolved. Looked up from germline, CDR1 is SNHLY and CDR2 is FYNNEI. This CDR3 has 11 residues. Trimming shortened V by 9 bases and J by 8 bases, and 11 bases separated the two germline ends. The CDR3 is CASPPRHEQFF. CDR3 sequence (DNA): TGTGCCAGTCCCCCGCGCCATGAGCAGTTCTTC.

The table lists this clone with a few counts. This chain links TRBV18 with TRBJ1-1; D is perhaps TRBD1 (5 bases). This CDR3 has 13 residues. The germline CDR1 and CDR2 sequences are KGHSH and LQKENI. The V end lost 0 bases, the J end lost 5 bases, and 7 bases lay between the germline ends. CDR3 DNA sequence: TGTGCCAGCTCACCACCCCACAGGACTGAAGCTTTCTTT. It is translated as CASSPPHRTEAFF. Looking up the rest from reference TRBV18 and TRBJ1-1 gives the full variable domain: NAGVMQNPRHLVRRRGQEARLRCSPMKGHSHVYWYRQLPEEGLKFMVYLQKENIIDESGMPKERFSAEFPKEGPSILRIQQVVRGDSAAYFCASSPPHRTEAFFGQGTRLTVV.

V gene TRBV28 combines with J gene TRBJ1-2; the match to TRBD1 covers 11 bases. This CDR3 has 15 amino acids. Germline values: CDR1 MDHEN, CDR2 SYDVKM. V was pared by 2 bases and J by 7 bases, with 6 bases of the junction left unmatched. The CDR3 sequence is CASSLGTGGGFGYTF. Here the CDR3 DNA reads TGTGCCAGCAGTTTAGGGACAGGGGGAGGTTTTGGCTACACCTTC.

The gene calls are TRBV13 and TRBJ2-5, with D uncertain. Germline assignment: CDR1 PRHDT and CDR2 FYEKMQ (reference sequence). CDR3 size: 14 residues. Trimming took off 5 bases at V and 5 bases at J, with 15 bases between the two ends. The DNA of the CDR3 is TGTGCCAGCAGCCTAACACCACCTGGGGAGACCCAGTACTTC. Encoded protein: CASSLTPPGETQYF.

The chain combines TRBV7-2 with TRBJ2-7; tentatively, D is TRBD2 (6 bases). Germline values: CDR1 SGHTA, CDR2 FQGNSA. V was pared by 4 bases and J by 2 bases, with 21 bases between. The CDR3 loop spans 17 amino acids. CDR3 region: CASSSSGWGRRAYEQYF. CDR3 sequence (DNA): TGTGCCAGCAGCTCCAGCGGGTGGGGGAGAAGGGCCTACGAGCAGTACTTC.

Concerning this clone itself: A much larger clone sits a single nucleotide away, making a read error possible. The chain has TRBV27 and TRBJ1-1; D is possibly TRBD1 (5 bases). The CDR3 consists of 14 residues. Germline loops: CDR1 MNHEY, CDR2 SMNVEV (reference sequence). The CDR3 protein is CASSFDRTNTEALF. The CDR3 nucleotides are TGTGCCAGCAGCTTCGACAGAACGAACACTGAAGCTCTCTTT.

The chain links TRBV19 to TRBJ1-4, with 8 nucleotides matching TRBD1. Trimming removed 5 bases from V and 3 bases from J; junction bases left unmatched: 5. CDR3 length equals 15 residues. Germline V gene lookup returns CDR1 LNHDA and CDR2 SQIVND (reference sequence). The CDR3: CASSLGQGPNEKLFF. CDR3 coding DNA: TGTGCCAGTAGTCTAGGACAGGGACCTAATGAAAAACTGTTTTTT.

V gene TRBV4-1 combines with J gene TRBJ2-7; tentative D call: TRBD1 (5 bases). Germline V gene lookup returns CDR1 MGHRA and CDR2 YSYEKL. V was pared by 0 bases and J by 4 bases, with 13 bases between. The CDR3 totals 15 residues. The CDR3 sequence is CASSQDIQGVYEQYF. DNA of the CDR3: TGCGCCAGCAGCCAAGATATCCAGGGTGTTTACGAGCAGTACTTC.

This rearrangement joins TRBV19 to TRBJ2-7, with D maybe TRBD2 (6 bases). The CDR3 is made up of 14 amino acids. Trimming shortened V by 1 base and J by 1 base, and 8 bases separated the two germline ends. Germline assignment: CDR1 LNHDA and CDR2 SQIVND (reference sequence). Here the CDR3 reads CASSIVRESYEQYF. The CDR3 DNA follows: TGTGCCAGTAGTATAGTCCGGGAGTCCTACGAGCAGTACTTC.

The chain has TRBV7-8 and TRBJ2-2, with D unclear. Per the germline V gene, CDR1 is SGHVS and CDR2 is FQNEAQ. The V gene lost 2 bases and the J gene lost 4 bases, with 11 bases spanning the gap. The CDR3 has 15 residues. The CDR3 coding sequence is TGTGCCAGCAGCTTAAGCCAGACGAGCACCGGGGAGCTGTTTTTT. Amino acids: CASSLSQTSTGELFF.

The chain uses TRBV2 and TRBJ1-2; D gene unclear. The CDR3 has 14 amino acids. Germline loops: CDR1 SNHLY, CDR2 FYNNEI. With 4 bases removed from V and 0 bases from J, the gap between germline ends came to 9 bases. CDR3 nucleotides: TGTGCCAGCAGTGTTGTCAGGACTAACTATGGCTACACCTTC. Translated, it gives CASSVVRTNYGYTF.

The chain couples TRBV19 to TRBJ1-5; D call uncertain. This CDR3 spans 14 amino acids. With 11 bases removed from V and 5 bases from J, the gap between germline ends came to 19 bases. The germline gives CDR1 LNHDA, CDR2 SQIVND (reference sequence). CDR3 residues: CASSLRGGDQPQHF. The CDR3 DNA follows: TGTGCCTCGTCCCTCCGGGGAGGCGATCAGCCCCAGCATTTT. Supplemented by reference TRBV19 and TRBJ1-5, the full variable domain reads DGGITQSPKYLFRKEGQNVTLSCEQNLNHDAMYWYRQDPGQGLRLIYYSQIVNDFQKGDIAEGYSVSREKKESFPLTVTSAQKNPTAFYLCASSLRGGDQPQHFGDGTRLSIL.

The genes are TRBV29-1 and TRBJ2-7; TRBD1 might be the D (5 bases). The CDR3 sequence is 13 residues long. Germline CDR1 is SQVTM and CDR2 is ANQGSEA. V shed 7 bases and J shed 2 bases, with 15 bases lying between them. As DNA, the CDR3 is TGCAGCGCTGGGGATAGCAGGGCCTACGAGCAGTACTTC. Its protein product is CSAGDSRAYEQYF.

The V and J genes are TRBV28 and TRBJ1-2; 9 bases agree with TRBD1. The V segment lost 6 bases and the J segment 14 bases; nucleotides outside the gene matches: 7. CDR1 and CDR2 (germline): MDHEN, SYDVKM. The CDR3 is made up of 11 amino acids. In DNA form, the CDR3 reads TGTGCCAGCAGCTTCGACAGGGGGGTAACCTTC. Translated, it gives CASSFDRGVTF.

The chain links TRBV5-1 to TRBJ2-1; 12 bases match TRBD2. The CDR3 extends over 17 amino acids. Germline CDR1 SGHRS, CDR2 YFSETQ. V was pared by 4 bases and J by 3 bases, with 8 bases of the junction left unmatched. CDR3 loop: CASSTGPSGRVYNEQFF. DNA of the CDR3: TGCGCCAGCAGCACTGGCCCTAGCGGGAGGGTCTACAATGAGCAGTTCTTC. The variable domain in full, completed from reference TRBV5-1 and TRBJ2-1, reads KAGVTQTPRYLIKTRGQQVTLSCSPISGHRSVSWYQQTPGQGLQFLFEYFSETQRNKGNFPGRFSGRQFSNSRSEMNVSTLELGDSALYLCASSTGPSGRVYNEQFFGPGTRLTVL.

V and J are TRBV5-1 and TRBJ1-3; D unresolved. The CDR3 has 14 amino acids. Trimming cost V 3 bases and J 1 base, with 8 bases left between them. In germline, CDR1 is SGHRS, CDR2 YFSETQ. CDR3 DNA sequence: TGCGCCAGCAGCTACGGCTCATCTGGAAACACCATATATTTT. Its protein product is CASSYGSSGNTIYF.

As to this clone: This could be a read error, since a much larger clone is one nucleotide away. CDR3 DNA sequence: TGCAGCGTTCTTCCCGGCGGGATCTCCTGCGAGCAGTACTTC. Its translation is CSVLPGGISCEQYF. The chain has TRBV29-1 and TRBJ2-5; a possible D gene is TRBD2 (6 bases). The J call is in doubt because the DNA end fits TRBJ2-7 better. The germline gives CDR1 SQVTM, CDR2 ANQGSEA. The CDR3 has 14 amino acids.

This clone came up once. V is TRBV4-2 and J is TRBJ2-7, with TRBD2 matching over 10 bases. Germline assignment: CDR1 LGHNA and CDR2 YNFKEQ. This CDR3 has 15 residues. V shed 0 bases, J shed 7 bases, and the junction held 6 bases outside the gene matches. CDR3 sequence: CASSQEGLAYSEQYF. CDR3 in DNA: TGTGCCAGCAGCCAAGAGGGACTAGCGTACAGTGAGCAGTACTTC.

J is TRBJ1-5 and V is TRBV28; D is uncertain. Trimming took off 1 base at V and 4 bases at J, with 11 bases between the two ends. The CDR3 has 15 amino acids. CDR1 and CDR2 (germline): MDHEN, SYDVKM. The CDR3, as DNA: TGTGCCAGCAGTTTATTCGGGTTGGGAAATCAGCCCCAGCATTTT. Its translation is CASSLFGLGNQPQHF.

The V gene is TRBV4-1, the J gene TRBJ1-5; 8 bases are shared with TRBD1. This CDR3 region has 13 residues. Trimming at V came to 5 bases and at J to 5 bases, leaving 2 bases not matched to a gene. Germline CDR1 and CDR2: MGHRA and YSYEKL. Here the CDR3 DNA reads TGCGCCAGCAGCTTGACAGGGGATCAGCCCCAGCATTTT. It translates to CASSLTGDQPQHF.

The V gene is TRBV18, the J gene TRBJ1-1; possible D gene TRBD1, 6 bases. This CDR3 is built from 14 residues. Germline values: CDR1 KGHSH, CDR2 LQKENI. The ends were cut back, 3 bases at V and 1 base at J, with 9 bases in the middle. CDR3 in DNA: TGTGCCAGCTCACCCCTGGACAGGAACACTGAAGCTTTCTTT. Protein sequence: CASSPLDRNTEAFF.

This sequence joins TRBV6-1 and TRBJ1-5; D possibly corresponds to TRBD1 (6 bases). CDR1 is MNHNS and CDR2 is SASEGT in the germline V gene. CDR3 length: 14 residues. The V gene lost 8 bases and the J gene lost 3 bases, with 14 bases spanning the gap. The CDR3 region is CASGRQVLNQPQHF. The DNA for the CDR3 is TGTGCCAGCGGAAGACAGGTGCTCAATCAGCCCCAGCATTTT.

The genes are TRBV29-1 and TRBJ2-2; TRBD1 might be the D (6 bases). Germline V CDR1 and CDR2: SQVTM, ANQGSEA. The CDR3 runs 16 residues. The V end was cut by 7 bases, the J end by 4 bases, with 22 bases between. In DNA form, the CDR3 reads TGCAGCGCAGAGCTACCCAGGGGTACGGGCACCGGGGAGCTGTTTTTT. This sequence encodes CSAELPRGTGTGELFF.